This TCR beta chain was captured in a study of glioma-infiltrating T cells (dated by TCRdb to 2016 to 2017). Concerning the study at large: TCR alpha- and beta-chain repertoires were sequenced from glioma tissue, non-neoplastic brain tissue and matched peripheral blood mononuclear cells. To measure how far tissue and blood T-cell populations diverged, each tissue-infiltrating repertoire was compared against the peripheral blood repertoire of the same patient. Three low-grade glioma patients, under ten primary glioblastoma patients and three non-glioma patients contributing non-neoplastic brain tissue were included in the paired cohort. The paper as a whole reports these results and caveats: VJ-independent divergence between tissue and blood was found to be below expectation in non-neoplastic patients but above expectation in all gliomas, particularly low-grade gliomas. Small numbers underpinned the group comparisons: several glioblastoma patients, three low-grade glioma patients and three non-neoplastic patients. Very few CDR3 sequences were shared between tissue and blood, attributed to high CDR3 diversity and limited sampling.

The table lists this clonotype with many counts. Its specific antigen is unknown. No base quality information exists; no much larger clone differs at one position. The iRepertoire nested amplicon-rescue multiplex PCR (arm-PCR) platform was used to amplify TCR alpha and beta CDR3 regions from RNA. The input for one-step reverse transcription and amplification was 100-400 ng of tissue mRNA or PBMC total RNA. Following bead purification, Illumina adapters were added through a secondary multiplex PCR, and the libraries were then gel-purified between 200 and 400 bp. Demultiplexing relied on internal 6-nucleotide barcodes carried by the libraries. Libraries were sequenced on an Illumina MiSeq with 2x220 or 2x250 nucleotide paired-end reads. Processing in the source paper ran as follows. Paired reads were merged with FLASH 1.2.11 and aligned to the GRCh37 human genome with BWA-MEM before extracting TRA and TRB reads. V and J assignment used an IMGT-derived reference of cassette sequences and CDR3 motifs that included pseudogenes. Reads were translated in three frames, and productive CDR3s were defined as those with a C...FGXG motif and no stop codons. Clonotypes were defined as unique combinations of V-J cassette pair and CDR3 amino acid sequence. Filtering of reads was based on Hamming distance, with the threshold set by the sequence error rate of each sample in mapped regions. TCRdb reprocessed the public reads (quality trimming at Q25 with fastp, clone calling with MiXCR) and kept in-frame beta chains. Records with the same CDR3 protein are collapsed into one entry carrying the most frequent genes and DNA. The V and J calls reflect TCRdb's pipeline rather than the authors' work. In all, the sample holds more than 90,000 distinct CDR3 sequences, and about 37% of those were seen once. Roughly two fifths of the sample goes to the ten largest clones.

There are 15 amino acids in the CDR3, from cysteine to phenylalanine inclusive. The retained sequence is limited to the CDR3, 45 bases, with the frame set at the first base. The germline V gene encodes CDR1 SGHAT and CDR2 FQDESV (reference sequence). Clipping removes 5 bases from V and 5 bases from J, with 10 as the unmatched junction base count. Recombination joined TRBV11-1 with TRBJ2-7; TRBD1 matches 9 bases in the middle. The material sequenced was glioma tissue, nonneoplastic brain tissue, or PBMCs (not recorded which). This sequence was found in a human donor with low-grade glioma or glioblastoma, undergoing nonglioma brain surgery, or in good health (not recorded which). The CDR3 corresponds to CASSEEGTGSHEQYF. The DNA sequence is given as TGTGCCAGCAGCGAAGAGGGGACAGGGTCCCACGAGCAGTACTTC. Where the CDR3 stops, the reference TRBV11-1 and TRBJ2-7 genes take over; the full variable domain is EAEVAQSPRYKITEKSQAVAFWCDPISGHATLYWYRQILGQGPELLVQFQDESVVDDSQLPKDRFSAERLKGVDSTLKIQPAELGDSAMYLCASSEEGTGSHEQYFGPGTRLTVT.